One sample yielded the 5 T cell receptor beta chains listed below, sequenced in a study of T-cell reconstitution after alpha-beta-depleted transplantation in children. The library targeted TCRbeta and was prepared with unique molecular identifiers. Each CDR3 protein is one row after TCRdb ran MiXCR on the PCR reads. This sample has under 50,000 distinct CDR3 sequences, with around 50% found just once. The sequences come from peripheral blood, collected before TCRalphabeta/CD19-depleted stem cell transplant. Receptors originate from a boy under three years old with SCID, due to receive a stem cell transplant.

This chain's CDR3 is CASSLGPNYGYTF. DNA for the CDR3: TGTGCCAGCAGCTTGGGCCCCAACTATGGCTACACCTTC. The chain carries TRBV13 and TRBJ1-2, with D unclear. This CDR3 has 13 amino acids. Germline lookup yields CDR1 PRHDT and CDR2 FYEKMQ (reference sequence). Trimming shortened V by 3 bases and J by 2 bases, and 7 bases separated the two germline ends. Filled out from reference TRBV13 and TRBJ1-2, the complete variable domain reads AAGVIQSPRHLIKEKRETATLKCYPIPRHDTVYWYQQGPGQDPQFLISFYEKMQSDKGSIPDRFSAQQFSDYHSELNMSSLELGDSALYFCASSLGPNYGYTFGSGTRLTVV.

This clonotype showed up just a few times. This chain links TRBV4-2 with TRBJ1-2; D remains unclear. Trimming pared 1 base from V and 1 base from J, leaving 7 bases between. CDR1 is LGHNA and CDR2 is YNFKEQ in the germline V gene. The CDR3 is made up of 14 amino acids. The chain's CDR3 is CASSQGPLNYGYTF. In DNA form, the CDR3 reads TGTGCCAGCAGCCAAGGACCGCTTAACTATGGCTACACCTTC.

The genes are TRBV4-3 and TRBJ2-1, with a possible D match to TRBD1 (5 bases). Trimming removed 0 bases from V and 0 bases from J, with 6 bases in between. Germline values: CDR1 LGHNA, CDR2 YSLEER. This CDR3 is built from 15 residues. The CDR3 protein is CASSQDGHSYNEQFF. CDR3 coding DNA: TGCGCCAGCAGCCAAGATGGACACTCCTACAATGAGCAGTTCTTC.

The chain links TRBV7-6 to TRBJ2-1, with D possibly being TRBD2 (7 bases). Trimming took 5 bases from V and 2 from J, leaving 25 bases between them. CDR3 size: 19 residues. Germline V gene sequence: CDR1 SGHVS, CDR2 FNYEAQ. CDR3 residues: CASSLRGGQRGSPYNEQFF. CDR3 DNA: TGTGCCAGCAGCCTGAGGGGGGGGCAAAGGGGGAGCCCCTACAATGAGCAGTTCTTC.

The chain is built from TRBV16 and TRBJ1-1; no clear D gene. CDR3 size: 11 residues. V was pared by 6 bases and J by 6 bases, with 8 bases between. In germline, CDR1 is KGHSY, CDR2 FQNENV. The CDR3 bases are TGTGCCAGCAGAAAGGGTCCTGAAGCTTTCTTT. Its translation is CASRKGPEAFF.